This TCR beta chain was identified in a study of blood T cell repertoires in COVID-19. Overall study context: Samples representing acute and convalescent COVID-19 were sourced from the United States, Italy and Spain. The analysed material was cDNA or gDNA that came from T cells, B-cell-depleted T cells, or PBMCs.

CDR1 SEHNR and CDR2 FQNEAQ come from the germline V gene (reference sequence). Germline trimming cut 5 bases from V and 6 bases from J; bases unmatched to any gene: 9. The CDR3 is 16 residues long. Original processing methods: Nucleated cell number was recorded as an estimate derived from reference gene primer amplification. TCRdb's copy holds only in-frame clones and misses some; the assay was immunoSEQ multiplex PCR. The DNA gave D and trimming, while V, J and clone size come from that table. Of 35,000 to 55,000 clones listed, 90% are singletons. The sequence derives from a man aged 65-85 years with active COVID-19. The gene calls are TRBV7-9 and TRBJ2-2; the match to TRBD2 covers 10 bases. The sequencing sample was made of peripheral blood. The CDR3 bases are TGTGCCAGCAGCAGCGCTAGCGGGAGTCTTTCCGGGGAGCTGTTTTTT. Its translation: CASSSASGSLSGELFF.